These 15 T cell receptor beta chains share one sample of origin, sequenced in a study of glioma-infiltrating T cells. Using RNA template, CDR3s of TCR alpha and beta were amplified with iRepertoire arm-PCR. TCRdb re-called the multiplex PCR reads through MiXCR, storing one row per CDR3 protein. This sample has some 180,000 distinct CDR3 sequences; about 32% occur once, and the top ten carry 20%. Specimen: glioma tissue, nonneoplastic brain tissue, or PBMCs (not recorded which). All receptors come from a human donor with low-grade glioma or glioblastoma, undergoing nonglioma brain surgery, or in good health (not recorded which).

This clonotype was seen many times. The genes are TRBV5-4 and TRBJ1-5; perhaps TRBD1 as D (6 bases). Trimming left V 4 bases short and J 4 bases short, with 12 bases between. The CDR3 is 14 residues long. Germline CDR1 SGHNT, CDR2 YYREEE (reference sequence). CDR3 residues: CASSVQGLNQPQHF. The CDR3 bases are TGTGCCAGCAGCGTACAGGGTTTGAATCAGCCCCAGCATTTT.

This clonotype was seen repeatedly, ten times or more. The chain is built from TRBV28 and TRBJ2-7; D is ambiguous. In germline, CDR1 is MDHEN, CDR2 SYDVKM. The germline V and J ends were trimmed by 7 bases and 2 bases, with 12 bases remaining between them. The CDR3 contains 13 residues. For the CDR3, the DNA is TGTGCCAGCACCTTGACTCCCACCTACGAGCAGTACTTC. Translating it yields CASTLTPTYEQYF.

This chain joins TRBV29-1 and TRBJ2-7, with 7 bases lining up with TRBD2. Germline V gene lookup returns CDR1 SQVTM and CDR2 ANQGSEA. The length of the CDR3 is 14 residues. The V and J ends lost 6 bases and 4 bases, in that order; junction bases with no gene match: 12. This CDR3 is CSVTLRGVEYEQYF. The CDR3 nucleotides read TGCAGCGTGACCCTTCGGGGGGTTGAGTACGAGCAGTACTTC.

The chain employs TRBV6-1 and TRBJ2-4; 13 nucleotides agree with TRBD2. CDR3 length: 16 amino acids. V shed 3 bases and J 3 bases; nucleotides not matched to a gene: 2. Germline V CDR1 and CDR2: MNHNS, SASEGT. The CDR3 is CASSETSGRRKNIQYF. CDR3 nucleotides: TGTGCCAGCAGTGAGACTAGCGGGAGGCGCAAAAACATTCAGTACTTC.

Many counts were recorded for this clonotype. CDR3 in amino acids: CASIETGTRNNEQFF. The DNA of the CDR3 is TGTGCCAGCATTGAGACCGGGACTAGGAACAATGAGCAGTTCTTC. This rearrangement joins TRBV6-2 or TRBV6-3 to TRBJ2-1; 8 bases fit TRBD2. V shed 7 bases and J 5 bases; nucleotides not matched to a gene: 10. The CDR3 is made up of 15 amino acids. Germline V CDR1 and CDR2: MNHEY, SVGEGT.

A note on this clonotype: No conserved phenylalanine or tryptophan is present at the end of the CDR3, so a read error is the likely explanation. The rearrangement links TRBV11-3 to TRBJ2-1; 9 bases match TRBD1. This CDR3 spans 15 amino acids. The V and J ends lost 2 bases and 7 bases, in that order; junction bases with no gene match: 6. Germline values: CDR1 SGHNT, CDR2 YENEEA. The CDR3 DNA reads as TGTGCCAGCAGCTTACAGGGACAGGGTTTGAATGAGCAGTTCCTC. The encoded protein is CASSLQGQGLNEQFL.

J is TRBJ1-2 and V is TRBV19; 7 nucleotides agree with TRBD1. CDR3 length: 14 residues. Germline-derived CDR1 and CDR2 are LNHDA and SQIVND (reference sequence). V was clipped by 3 bases and J by 4 bases; unmatched bases: 5. CDR3 sequence reads: CASSIPGGTYGYTF. The CDR3 coding sequence is TGTGCCAGTAGTATCCCAGGGGGGACCTATGGCTACACCTTC.

A remark on this clonotype: It may be a read error: a sequence one base away is much more abundant. The chain is built from TRBV4-1 and TRBJ2-1; D call uncertain. The CDR3 is made up of 16 amino acids. Per the germline V gene, CDR1 is MGHRA and CDR2 is YSYEKL. CDR3 sequence reads: CASSQPGRNNYSEQFF. DNA for the CDR3: TGCGCCAGCAGCCAACCCGGACGGAACAATTACAGTGAGCAGTTCTTC.

This clonotype came up many times. The V gene is TRBV4-3, the J gene TRBJ2-1; 14 positions match TRBD2. This CDR3 region has 16 residues. The junction had 7 bases not matched to a gene; V was cut back by 4 bases and J by 8 bases. The germline CDR1 and CDR2 sequences are LGHNA and YSLEER. The CDR3 region is CASSPSGTSGSDEQFF. The CDR3 coding sequence is TGCGCCAGCAGCCCTAGCGGGACTAGCGGGAGTGATGAGCAGTTCTTC.

The V and J genes are TRBV29-1 and TRBJ2-1, with TRBD2 matching over 10 bases. J lost 4 bases, V lost 5 bases, and 20 bases had no gene match. Germline loops: CDR1 SQVTM, CDR2 ANQGSEA. The CDR3 covers 19 residues. In DNA form, the CDR3 reads TGCAGCGTTTCCATGGTAGCGGGAGGCCACGCAGACTCTTACAATGAGCAGTTCTTC. Translation gives CSVSMVAGGHADSYNEQFF.

This chain connects TRBV2 to TRBJ2-3, with 8 bases matching TRBD2. The germline CDR1 and CDR2 sequences are SNHLY and FYNNEI. Trimming took 6 bases from V and 0 from J; bases not matched to a gene: 5. The CDR3 runs to 15 residues. The CDR3 DNA is TGTGCCAGCAGCAGACTAGCGCAAAGCACAGATACGCAGTATTTT. Translated: CASSRLAQSTDTQYF.

As to this clonotype: Because the CDR3 is missing its conserved closing phenylalanine or tryptophan, this is likely a read error. The DNA is omitted, as the CDR3 cannot be located on it reliably, and the CDR3 follows TCRdb's listing. The CDR3 region is CAPSIGLAGDEKFL. V gene TRBV15 combines with J gene TRBJ2-1; the table's D call TRBD2 went unverified against the DNA. CDR1 and CDR2 from the germline V gene are LNHNV and YYDKDF (reference sequence). Counting both end residues, the CDR3 totals 14 amino acids.

This clonotype was detected many times. V is TRBV19 and J is TRBJ2-1, with 8 bases that match TRBD1. The CDR3 has 16 amino acids. CDR1 is LNHDA and CDR2 is SQIVND in the germline V gene (reference sequence). After removal of 4 bases from V and 4 bases from J, the junction contained 9 bases not matched to a gene. This chain's CDR3 is CASSRTGTGPYNEQFF. The CDR3 DNA is TGTGCCAGTAGTAGAACAGGGACAGGACCTTACAATGAGCAGTTCTTC.

This clonotype came up many times. This chain uses TRBV7-6 with TRBJ2-7, with unresolved D. This CDR3 comprises 13 residues. V was cut by 5 bases and J by 5 bases, with 13 bases left in between. Germline values: CDR1 SGHVS, CDR2 FNYEAQ. The chain's CDR3 is CASSAGPGDEQYF. Here the CDR3 DNA reads TGTGCCAGCAGCGCCGGCCCTGGGGACGAGCAGTACTTC.

This clonotype occurred many times. The chain links TRBV18 to TRBJ1-5; 8 nucleotides line up with TRBD1. CDR1 and CDR2 from the germline V gene are KGHSH and LQKENI. CDR3 size: 16 residues. The junction had 5 bases not matched to a gene; V was cut back by 0 bases and J by 4 bases. The CDR3 sequence is CASSPPMDRANQPQHF. In DNA, the CDR3 is TGTGCCAGCTCACCACCAATGGACAGGGCTAATCAGCCCCAGCATTTT.